Shown below are 23 T cell receptor beta chains from a single sample sequenced in a study of Ad26.COV2.S vaccination and SARS-CoV-2 variants. Noted treatment: about 20 received Ad26.COV2.S at low or high dose, single or two shots; 5 received placebo; per-sample allocation not given. Sampling was done on day 63 after the first vaccine or placebo injection. Profiled with immunoSEQ multiplex PCR; TCRdb holds only in-frame clones, not every one. Of around 370,000 clones listed, about 88% were seen once; the top ten hold roughly 3.1%. Material: peripheral blood, obtained in a trial of Ad26.COV2.S vaccine versus placebo. The receptors come from a person aged 18-60 years who received the Ad26.COV2.S COVID-19 vaccine or a placebo.

V and J are TRBV18 and TRBJ1-1; D unclear. Trimming left V 3 bases short and J 7 bases short, with 12 bases between. Germline CDR1 and CDR2: KGHSH and LQKENI. This CDR3 comprises 13 residues. As DNA, the CDR3 is TGTGCCAGCTCACCTCAACGGGCGGTTGAAGCTTTCTTT. This encodes CASSPQRAVEAFF.

This clone was seen a single time. V is TRBV7-9 and J is TRBJ2-7; D possibly corresponds to TRBD2 (6 bases). The length of the CDR3 is 14 residues. V was trimmed by 2 bases and J by 4 bases, leaving 12 bases between them. CDR1 SEHNR and CDR2 FQNEAQ come from the germline V gene (reference sequence). The CDR3, as DNA: TGTGCCAGCAGCTTACAGGGAGGAGGATACGAGCAGTACTTC. Its protein is CASSLQGGGYEQYF. The variable domain in full, completed from reference TRBV7-9 and TRBJ2-7, reads DTGVSQNPRHKITKRGQNVTFRCDPISEHNRLYWYRQTLGQGPEFLTYFQNEAQLEKSRLLSDRFSAERPKGSFSTLEIQRTEQGDSAMYLCASSLQGGGYEQYFGPGTRLTVT.

This clone appeared a single time. The rearrangement links TRBV9 to TRBJ2-3; TRBD1 agrees at 9 bases. Germline V CDR1 and CDR2: SGDLS, YYNGEE. The CDR3 has 16 amino acids. V gave up 4 bases and J gave up 6 bases; unmatched junction bases: 12. The CDR3 reads CASSTTLGQGRDTQYF. The CDR3 region has the DNA TGTGCCAGCAGCACAACACTCGGACAGGGGCGGGATACGCAGTATTTT. The full variable domain, rest sourced from reference TRBV9 and TRBJ2-3, is DSGVTQTPKHLITATGQRVTLRCSPRSGDLSVYWYQQSLDQGLQFLIQYYNGEERAKGNILERFSAQQFPDLHSELNLSSLELGDSALYFCASSTTLGQGRDTQYFGPGTRLTVL.

This chain connects TRBV2 to TRBJ2-5; 10 positions agree with TRBD1. The CDR3 has 14 residues. With 8 bases clipped from V and 2 bases from J, the junction kept 5 bases outside the gene matches. The V gene's germline CDR1 is SNHLY and CDR2 FYNNEI. DNA for the CDR3: TGTGCCAGCTACGACAGGGGGCGACAAGAGACCCAGTACTTC. It specifies CASYDRGRQETQYF.

The J gene is TRBJ2-1, the V gene TRBV18, with TRBD2 identical over 13 bases. V shed 5 bases and J 7 bases; nucleotides not matched to a gene: 17. Germline V gene sequence: CDR1 KGHSH, CDR2 LQKENI. The CDR3 runs to 19 residues. The CDR3 region is CASSVLGLAGIPEGNEQFF. In nucleotides, the CDR3 is TGTGCCAGCTCAGTACTGGGACTAGCGGGAATCCCCGAAGGGAATGAGCAGTTCTTC.

The V and J genes are TRBV11-2 and TRBJ2-3; 14 bases are shared with TRBD2. V lost 3 bases, J lost 5 bases, and 4 bases stayed unmatched. This CDR3 is 16 amino acids long. CDR1 and CDR2 (germline): SGHAT, FQNNGV. The CDR3 nucleotides read TGTGCCAGCAGCTTGGGGACTAGCGGGAGAGTAGATACGCAGTATTTT. It yields the protein CASSLGTSGRVDTQYF.

This clone was counted a single time. V and J are TRBV29-1 and TRBJ1-5; 7 bases map to TRBD1. This CDR3 comprises 17 residues. In germline, CDR1 is SQVTM, CDR2 ANQGSEA. J was trimmed by 5 bases and V by 1 base; bases with no gene match: 14. The CDR3 protein is CSVEGERRGRGYQPQHF. The DNA of the CDR3 is TGCAGCGTTGAAGGAGAAAGGAGGGGGCGCGGGTATCAGCCCCAGCATTTT.

The chain employs TRBV5-6 and TRBJ1-1; TRBD1 matches at 8 bases. Germline CDR1 is SGHDT and CDR2 is YYEEEE. V shed 1 base, J shed 0 bases, and the junction held 8 bases outside the gene matches. The CDR3 extends over 17 amino acids. Here the CDR3 DNA reads TGTGCCAGCAGCTTGACAGGGGGTTCAAGCATGAACACTGAAGCTTTCTTT. It encodes CASSLTGGSSMNTEAFF.

The chain joins TRBV20-1 to TRBJ1-4, with D perhaps TRBD1 (5 bases). From germline, CDR1 is DFQATT and CDR2 SNEGSKA (reference sequence). There are 14 residues in the CDR3. Trimming removed 3 bases from V and 7 bases from J, with 15 bases in between. CDR3 region: CSASRVGAGEKLFF. The CDR3 region has the DNA TGCAGTGCTAGTAGGGTAGGGGCCGGTGAAAAACTGTTTTTT.

J is TRBJ2-3 and V is TRBV14; 12 nucleotides match TRBD2. V gave up 0 bases and J gave up 0 bases; unmatched junction bases: 7. CDR1 and CDR2 from the germline V gene are SGHDN and FVKESK. This CDR3 has 19 amino acids. CDR3 sequence: CASSQDRRTSGTSTDTQYF. CDR3 bases: TGTGCCAGCAGCCAAGATCGCCGGACTAGCGGGACTAGCACAGATACGCAGTATTTT.

CDR3 nucleotides: TGTGCCAGCAGACCTAGCGGGGGGGCCAAAAACATTCAGTACTTC. Its protein product is CASRPSGGAKNIQYF. The rearrangement links TRBV27 to TRBJ2-4; 11 nucleotides match TRBD2. The trim removed 6 bases at V and 1 base at J, leaving 2 bases unmatched. Germline V lookup: CDR1 MNHEY, CDR2 SMNVEV (reference sequence). The CDR3 extends over 15 amino acids.

The CDR3 nucleotides read TGTGCCAGCAGTTTAAGGGAAGGCAATGAGCAGTTCTTC. This gives the protein CASSLREGNEQFF. The chain couples TRBV27 to TRBJ2-1; D ambiguous. Germline lookup yields CDR1 MNHEY and CDR2 SMNVEV (reference sequence). There are 13 residues in the CDR3. Trimming took 2 bases from V and 6 from J, leaving 8 bases between them.

This clone was seen a single time. The chain couples TRBV6-4 to TRBJ1-5, with D tentatively TRBD1 (5 bases). CDR1 and CDR2 (germline): MRHNA, SNTAGT. The CDR3 is 16 residues long. Between the trimmed V and J ends, which lost 6 bases and 0 bases, there was a span of 15 bases. The CDR3: CASSLPGRFSNQPQHF. CDR3 bases: TGTGCCAGCAGCCTGCCGGGGCGGTTTAGCAATCAGCCCCAGCATTTT.

This chain connects TRBV5-4 to TRBJ2-1; D is possibly TRBD2 (6 bases). Germline values: CDR1 SGHNT, CDR2 YYREEE (reference sequence). This CDR3 is built from 11 residues. Trimming took 9 bases from V and 9 from J, leaving 13 bases between them. CDR3 residues: CATGTSVEQFF. In DNA, the CDR3 is TGTGCCACGGGGACTTCTGTTGAGCAGTTCTTC.

This chain connects TRBV13 to TRBJ2-1; 10 nucleotides line up with TRBD2. Germline V gene data show CDR1 as PRHDT and CDR2 as FYEKMQ (reference sequence). This CDR3 is built from 20 residues. The ends lost 3 bases at V and 2 bases at J; junction bases unmatched: 16. The CDR3 is CASSFLKARSGGATYNEQFF. CDR3 sequence (DNA): TGTGCCAGCAGCTTCCTTAAGGCTAGAAGCGGGGGGGCCACCTACAATGAGCAGTTCTTC.

V is TRBV19 and J is TRBJ1-2, with 11 bases lining up with TRBD1. The germline CDR1 and CDR2 sequences are LNHDA and SQIVND (reference sequence). The CDR3 totals 16 residues. The J segment lost 3 bases and the V segment lost 1 base, leaving 4 bases of the junction unmatched. The CDR3 region is CASSIGTGGVDYGYTF. The CDR3 DNA sequence: TGTGCCAGTAGTATAGGGACAGGGGGCGTTGACTATGGCTACACCTTC.

This CDR3 reads CASSPLGAGSWPQHF. The CDR3 DNA sequence: TGTGCCAGCAGCCCCTTGGGGGCAGGCTCGTGGCCCCAGCATTTT. The chain couples TRBV7-2 to TRBJ1-5; weak D call: TRBD1 (6 bases). The CDR3 is 15 amino acids. CDR1 and CDR2 from the germline V gene are SGHTA and FQGNSA. V was shortened by 5 bases and J by 9 bases, with 20 bases between the two germline ends.

This sequence joins TRBV3-1 (or the pseudogene TRBV3-2) and TRBJ2-4, with 8 bases that match TRBD1. The J segment lost 0 bases and the V segment lost 11 bases, leaving 6 bases of the junction unmatched. The CDR3 covers 14 residues. The germline gives CDR1 LGHDT, CDR2 YNNKEL (reference sequence). The CDR3 DNA reads as TGTGCCGTCACCGACAGGGGAGCCAAAAACATTCAGTACTTC. It encodes CAVTDRGAKNIQYF.

This chain joins TRBV6-5 and TRBJ2-5; D is uncertain. This CDR3 comprises 12 residues. The V gene's germline CDR1 is MNHEY and CDR2 SVGAGI. Trimming took off 2 bases at V and 4 bases at J, with 5 bases between the two ends. CDR3 in amino acids: CASSYILETQYF. CDR3 DNA: TGTGCCAGCAGTTACATCCTAGAGACCCAGTACTTC.

The CDR3 DNA reads as TGTGCCACCAGTGATGGTCCGGGACCGGCTAGGGAGACCCAGTACTTC. Translated: CATSDGPGPARETQYF. The chain links TRBV24-1 to TRBJ2-5; D possibly uses TRBD1 or TRBD2 (5 bases each). V was trimmed by 3 bases and J by 5 bases, leaving 18 bases between them. The germline V gene encodes CDR1 KGHDR and CDR2 SFDVKD. The CDR3 runs to 16 residues.

The V and J genes are TRBV27 and TRBJ2-7; the match to TRBD2 covers 15 bases. Germline lookup yields CDR1 MNHEY and CDR2 SMNVEV (reference sequence). The CDR3 has 18 amino acids. Germline trimming cut 5 bases from V and 1 base from J; bases unmatched to any gene: 9. The CDR3 sequence is CASSEGLAGGTGSYEQYF. The CDR3 DNA follows: TGTGCCAGCAGTGAGGGACTAGCGGGAGGAACGGGGTCCTACGAGCAGTACTTC.

The rearrangement joins TRBV9 to TRBJ2-2; tentative D call: TRBD2 (5 bases). CDR1 and CDR2 from the germline V gene are SGDLS and YYNGEE. V lost 6 bases, J lost 0 bases, and 9 bases lay in between. The CDR3 is 14 residues long. The CDR3 nucleotides are TGTGCCAGCACTCCGGGATCGAACACCGGGGAGCTGTTTTTT. It codes for CASTPGSNTGELFF.

This clone was observed once. Other DNA sequences of this sample code for an identical CDR3. The CDR3 DNA reads as TGTGCCAGCAGCCGAAGCTACGAGCAGTACTTC. The encoded protein is CASSRSYEQYF. The rearrangement uses TRBV3-1 (or the pseudogene TRBV3-2) and TRBJ2-7; D unclear. The V gene's germline CDR1 is LGHDT and CDR2 YNNKEL (reference sequence). This CDR3 region has 11 residues. V lost 4 bases and J lost 3, with 4 bases in between.